This T cell receptor beta chain comes out of a study of long-term antiretroviral therapy in people with HIV (dated by TCRdb to about 2022). About the full investigation: The earliest samples were collected about a decade before the 2015 WHO recommendation for immediate ART, when ART was typically delayed until CD4 counts fell. A retrospective serial study tested whether ART initiation and durable HIV suppression were associated with changes in peripheral blood TRB repertoire composition and diversity. The cohort contributed 150 to 200 cryopreserved PBMC samples from a few dozen adults with confirmed HIV infection, collected serially over a mean of approximately six years (range 1-12). About 35% of the 30 participants with HIV were female. No cross-contamination during QIAcube processing was seen in test extractions of a monoclonal T-cell line run alongside around 31 polyclonal samples. The paper's findings and limits, for the study overall: Expanded TRB clones identified before ART initiation dominated the repertoire at all time points, although this dominance fluctuated and declined in many PLHIV after ART. Since PBMC availability was limited, sequencing covered only the TCR beta chain, with no alpha chain pairing. Samples dated from the mid-2000s to the late 2010s, and the ART regimens used may be less effective than current ones. Inferences about post-ART repertoire changes are limited because no data were available on ART adherence, viral resistance or therapy changes. CDR3 length ranges in HIV repertoires were narrower than in controls, and network structure suggested an antigen-experienced repertoire with only a slight naive shift after ART. Starting ART was linked to a significant rise in TRB diversity, yet even after long-term ART the diversity remained significantly lower than in transplant donor controls. Because cell numbers in pre-ART samples were limited, unsorted PBMC were profiled instead of sorted CD4+ and CD8+ T cells.

Participants were included only if at least one PBMC sample before ART initiation and at least two post-ART samples were available. Every participant with HIV received treatment in the United States of America. Before DNA extraction, cryopreserved samples containing about 0.95-10 million PBMC were thawed and washed. At the time of the earliest PBMC sample, participants with HIV were aged between roughly 23 and 60 years. PBMC samples were contributed by each participant from 1-4 timepoints before ART initiation and 2-8 timepoints after ART initiation, with a median of 7 samples. Serial HIV viral load, CD4+ T-cell count, ART history and demographic data were obtained for every participant. A Qiagen kit on a QIAcube was used to extract genomic DNA from unsorted PBMC, with samples processed in batches of 12. The immunoSEQ hsTCRB v3.0 assay was used at survey level resolution to sequence the TRB variable region. A depth of about 35,000-55,000 T-cell genomes per sample was targeted for TRB sequencing. TRB libraries were pooled and sequenced on an Illumina MiSeq using a v3 150-cycle kit. Per the source publication's procedure: Repertoire analysis was run in R within a reproducible Nextflow workflow that covered QC, data transformation and analysis. LymphoSeq2, an R package for exploring AIRR-Seq data, was used to implement custom analyses. A few samples yielding fewer than 5000 total TRB sequences were excluded, leaving approximately 190 analyzed HIV repertoires. Among the 170 to 200 retained HIV repertoires, about 57 were collected before ART initiation and around 130 after ART initiation. Repertoires were downsampled to 5000 TRB nucleotide sequences, and summary statistics were averaged over 100 downsampling iterations. The analysis kept only TRB sequences whose CDR3 regions were at least seven amino acids long. Two measures captured diversity: a Shannon entropy-derived clonality score and the Gini coefficient. In repertoire networks, the top 5000 CDR3 amino acid sequences were linked whenever an edit distance of one separated two sequences. GLIPH2 predicted antigen specificity groups and MHC restriction for TRB CDR3 amino acid sequences. To flag known associations with CMV, EBV, HIV or tissue antigens, CDR3 amino acid sequences were compared against VDJdb and McPAS-TCR. Pre-ART, post-ART and control groups were compared with Wilcoxon signed-rank tests and Holm-Bonferroni correction. TCRdb stores this immuneACCESS table with in-frame sequences only. Part of the clones is absent; in the studies checked, under half of the shortfall reflects unresolved V genes, and no reason is known for the rest. The V and J calls and the clone size are those of that table, but D and trimming were determined from the DNA. This sample gives tens of thousands of clones in total; approximately 81% of them show up just once. The ten largest clones add up to 4.5% to 5% of the sample.

This clone is a singleton in its sample. It lacks a known antigen. No clone much larger than this one lies a single base away; base qualities are absent. This sequence was found in a woman between 25 and 40 years old with HIV. Sequenced material: unsorted PBMCs, taken roughly 2.8 years before starting antiretroviral therapy.

The bases read TGTGCCAGTAGTATCGGACAGTTTACCGGGGAGCTGTTTTTT. Translated, it reads CASSIGQFTGELFF. The chain couples TRBV19 to TRBJ2-2; the D segment could be TRBD1, given 6 matching bases. V is shortened by 3 bases, J by 5 bases, and the region joining them spans 10 bases. Taken from the germline V gene (reference sequence), the CDR1 and CDR2 loops are LNHDA and SQIVND. The cysteine opens and the phenylalanine closes a CDR3 of 14 amino acids. The sequence is cut down to CDR3 DNA, 42 bases in frame from base 1.